The 8 T cell receptor beta chains reported below all come from one sample, sequenced in a study of cytomegalovirus exposure and HLA in healthy donors. The PCR made use of 60 Vbeta and 13 Jbeta primers. Generated by immunoSEQ multiplex PCR, the TCRdb table keeps only in-frame clones and is missing some. The sample has 100,000 to 150,000 clones; roughly 85% are singletons. What was sequenced was PBMCs. The receptors originated from a boy younger than 18 in good health and CMV-seronegative.

The rearrangement joins TRBV13 to TRBJ1-1; a possible D gene is TRBD1 (6 bases). The germline gives CDR1 PRHDT, CDR2 FYEKMQ (reference sequence). V was shortened by 5 bases and J by 6 bases, with 10 bases between the two germline ends. The CDR3 length is 12 residues. The CDR3 sequence is CASSTGQPEAFF. The DNA for the CDR3 is TGTGCCAGCAGCACCGGACAGCCTGAAGCTTTCTTT. Full variable domain (rest looked up from reference TRBV13 and TRBJ1-1): AAGVIQSPRHLIKEKRETATLKCYPIPRHDTVYWYQQGPGQDPQFLISFYEKMQSDKGSIPDRFSAQQFSDYHSELNMSSLELGDSALYFCASSTGQPEAFFGQGTRLTVV.

This clone was seen a few times. The CDR3 spells CASSLGTGNYEQYF. The CDR3 coding sequence is TGTGCCAGCAGCTTAGGGACAGGGAACTACGAGCAGTACTTC. V gene TRBV11-2 combines with J gene TRBJ2-7; TRBD1 matches 8 bases. This CDR3 has 14 amino acids. Unmatched junction bases numbered 2, after V lost 1 base and J lost 3 bases. Germline V lookup: CDR1 SGHAT, CDR2 FQNNGV.

This sequence joins TRBV5-1 and TRBJ2-7; 11 bases map to TRBD1. This CDR3 is 18 amino acids long. Germline V CDR1 and CDR2: SGHRS, YFSETQ. Losses at the gene ends were 2 bases for V and 6 bases for J; bases not matched to a gene: 16. The CDR3: CASSFAPGTGGIGTEQYF. CDR3 DNA: TGCGCCAGCAGCTTTGCTCCCGGGACAGGGGGAATCGGAACCGAGCAGTACTTC.

The chain couples TRBV19 to TRBJ1-5; 8 nucleotides line up with TRBD1. CDR3 length: 15 amino acids. V lost 8 bases and J lost 8; bases outside the gene matches: 14. In germline, CDR1 is LNHDA, CDR2 SQIVND (reference sequence). The CDR3 protein is CASHETGALKEPQHF. CDR3 coding DNA: TGTGCCAGTCACGAGACAGGGGCCCTTAAGGAGCCCCAGCATTTT.

J is TRBJ2-7 and V is TRBV6-1, with 13 nucleotides matching TRBD2. This CDR3 is built from 15 residues. Germline CDR1 is MNHNS and CDR2 is SASEGT. Trimming took 4 bases from V and 4 from J; bases not matched to a gene: 4. The CDR3 sequence is CASSARTSGSYEQYF. For the CDR3, the DNA is TGTGCCAGCAGTGCCCGGACTAGCGGGAGTTACGAGCAGTACTTC.

V gene TRBV5-6 combines with J gene TRBJ2-7; D not certain. V lost 4 bases, J lost 1 base, and 6 bases lay in between. The CDR3 is 12 amino acids. Germline V gene lookup returns CDR1 SGHDT and CDR2 YYEEEE. CDR3 in amino acids: CASSLLSYEQYF. DNA of the CDR3: TGTGCCAGCAGCCTGTTATCCTACGAGCAGTACTTC.

This chain connects TRBV11-3 to TRBJ2-7, with TRBD2 matching 9 bases. CDR3 length equals 17 residues. After removal of 5 bases from V and 7 bases from J, the junction contained 18 bases not matched to a gene. Germline CDR1 is SGHNT and CDR2 is YENEEA. The CDR3 nucleotides read TGTGCCAGCAGCCCTGGCGGTAGGCGCGGGGGGGTGGGGGAGCAGTACTTC. The encoded protein is CASSPGGRRGGVGEQYF.

The V call is TRBV9, the J call TRBJ2-1; the match to TRBD2 covers 9 bases. The CDR3 totals 16 residues. CDR1 is SGDLS, CDR2 YYNGEE, per germline. V lost 0 bases and J lost 9; bases outside the gene matches: 10. The CDR3 DNA sequence: TGTGCCAGCAGCGTAGGGGGGACTAGCATAAAGGGTGAGCAGTTCTTC. It yields the protein CASSVGGTSIKGEQFF. Combining the CDR3 with reference TRBV9 and TRBJ2-1 gives the whole variable domain DSGVTQTPKHLITATGQRVTLRCSPRSGDLSVYWYQQSLDQGLQFLIQYYNGEERAKGNILERFSAQQFPDLHSELNLSSLELGDSALYFCASSVGGTSIKGEQFFGPGTRLTVL.